The 20 T cell receptor beta chains listed next were all sequenced from one sample in a study of beta chain features in type 1 diabetes. cDNA synthesis used the whole RNA isolate, giving expressed TCRB sequences. Method: immunoSEQ multiplex PCR; TCRdb's copy keeps in-frame clones and lacks some. Here the sample spans 15,000 or so clones, approximately 68% being singletons. Whole-study results and caveats: Type 1 diabetes patients showed a moderate but significant shortening of TCRB CDR3s in all four CD4+ subsets.

These receptors have no known antigen. Material: stem cell memory CD4+ T cells from blood. Every receptor here comes from a young woman with type 1 diabetes.

The rearrangement links TRBV7-9 to TRBJ2-2, with D possibly being TRBD2 (5 bases). Germline values: CDR1 SEHNR, CDR2 FQNEAQ (reference sequence). This CDR3 has 18 residues. The CDR3 sequence is CASADFYFFLKNTGELFF. For the CDR3, the DNA is TGTGCGAGTGCGGACTTCTACTTCTTCTTGAAAAACACCGGGGAGCTGTTTTTT.

This chain links TRBV5-1 with TRBJ2-1; 7 bases are a match to TRBD2. Germline CDR1 SGHRS, CDR2 YFSETQ. The CDR3 runs 16 residues. The J segment lost 10 bases and the V segment lost 0 bases, leaving 13 bases of the junction unmatched. Here the CDR3 DNA reads TGCGCCAGCAGCTTGGAGGCGGGAGCCACCTTGGGGGAGCAGTTCTTC. Translating gives CASSLEAGATLGEQFF.

The chain uses TRBV7-2 and TRBJ1-3, with 7 bases matching TRBD1. The CDR3 runs 15 residues. The junction had 0 bases not matched to a gene; V was cut back by 1 base and J by 0 bases. The germline V gene has CDR1 SGHTA and CDR2 FQGNSA. The CDR3 nucleotides read TGTGCCAGCAGCTTAGACAGGGGCTCTGGAAACACCATATATTTT. Translating it yields CASSLDRGSGNTIYF. The whole variable domain, remainder taken from reference TRBV7-2 and TRBJ1-3, is GAGVSQSPSNKVTEKGKDVELRCDPISGHTALYWYRQSLGQGLEFLIYFQGNSAPDKSGLPSDRFSAERTGGSVSTLTIQRTQQEDSAVYLCASSLDRGSGNTIYFGEGSWLTVV.

The chain carries TRBV18 and TRBJ2-3; tentatively, D is TRBD2 (6 bases). V was shortened by 3 bases and J by 2 bases, with 9 bases between the two germline ends. CDR1 and CDR2 from the germline V gene are KGHSH and LQKENI. This CDR3 is built from 14 residues. The CDR3 region has the DNA TGTGCCAGCTCACCGACGGGGGACACAGATACGCAGTATTTT. The encoded protein is CASSPTGDTDTQYF.

The V call is TRBV5-1, the J call TRBJ2-3, with 15 positions matching TRBD2. The CDR3 spans 17 residues. Trimming took 0 bases from V and 4 from J; bases not matched to a gene: 3. Germline assignment: CDR1 SGHRS and CDR2 YFSETQ. For the CDR3, the DNA is TGCGCCAGCAGCTTGGTTGGACTAGCGGGGGGGTCAGATACGCAGTATTTT. Translated: CASSLVGLAGGSDTQYF.

The chain employs TRBV28 and TRBJ1-1, with TRBD1 matching over 7 bases. The germline V gene encodes CDR1 MDHEN and CDR2 SYDVKM. With 1 base clipped from V and 4 bases from J, the junction kept 6 bases outside the gene matches. The CDR3 covers 15 residues. CDR3 in DNA: TGTGCCAGCAGTTTATCTCTTGGACAGGCCACTGAAGCTTTCTTT. Amino acids: CASSLSLGQATEAFF.

V gene TRBV27 combines with J gene TRBJ2-7; tentative D call: TRBD1 (5 bases). Trimming cost V 3 bases and J 6 bases, with 15 bases left between them. The CDR3 consists of 14 residues. Germline V gene lookup returns CDR1 MNHEY and CDR2 SMNVEV (reference sequence). CDR3 residues: CASSLPGIFPEQYF. For the CDR3, the DNA is TGTGCCAGCAGTTTGCCAGGGATCTTCCCCGAGCAGTACTTC.

CDR3 DNA sequence: TGCGCCAGCAGCCACGCCGGGACAGGGAACTATGGCTACACCTTC. Residues: CASSHAGTGNYGYTF. J is TRBJ1-2 and V is TRBV4-1; 9 bases align to TRBD1. J gave up 2 bases and V 3 bases, and 4 bases lay outside the gene matches. Germline V gives CDR1 MGHRA, CDR2 YSYEKL. The CDR3 runs 15 residues.

The chain is built from TRBV29-1 and TRBJ2-5; a weak D match, TRBD1 (6 bases). The germline gives CDR1 SQVTM, CDR2 ANQGSEA. The CDR3 contains 12 residues. V shed 6 bases and J shed 5 bases, with 13 bases lying between them. CDR3 nucleotide sequence: TGCAGCGTCGCACAGGGTAGGGAGACCCAGTACTTC. Its protein product is CSVAQGRETQYF. The full variable domain, its missing parts supplied by reference TRBV29-1 and TRBJ2-5, is SAVISQKPSRDICQRGTSLTIQCQVDSQVTMMFWYRQQPGQSLTLIATANQGSEATYESGFVIDKFPISRPNLTFSTLTVSNMSPEDSSIYLCSVAQGRETQYFGPGTRLLVL.

This clone was counted between two and nine times. The chain is built from TRBV29-1 and TRBJ1-5, with 7 bases lining up with TRBD1. CDR3 length equals 14 residues. The ends lost 5 bases at V and 2 bases at J; junction bases unmatched: 6. Germline-derived CDR1 and CDR2 are SQVTM and ANQGSEA. The CDR3 protein is CSVLQGNGNQPQHF. The CDR3 DNA follows: TGCAGCGTTCTACAGGGGAATGGCAATCAGCCCCAGCATTTT. Based on the CDR3 plus reference TRBV29-1 and TRBJ1-5, the full variable domain is SAVISQKPSRDICQRGTSLTIQCQVDSQVTMMFWYRQQPGQSLTLIATANQGSEATYESGFVIDKFPISRPNLTFSTLTVSNMSPEDSSIYLCSVLQGNGNQPQHFGDGTRLSIL.

The V gene is TRBV2, the J gene TRBJ1-1, with D perhaps TRBD1 (5 bases). This CDR3 contains 14 residues. With 4 bases removed from V and 4 bases from J, the gap between germline ends came to 13 bases. Germline V gene lookup returns CDR1 SNHLY and CDR2 FYNNEI. The CDR3 loop is CASSAMGLSTEAFF. CDR3 nucleotides: TGTGCCAGCAGTGCAATGGGGCTGAGCACTGAAGCTTTCTTT.

This chain links TRBV6-5 with TRBJ2-3, with 10 bases lining up with TRBD1. This CDR3 region has 15 residues. The germline V gene encodes CDR1 MNHEY and CDR2 SVGAGI. The junction had 5 bases not matched to a gene; V was cut back by 4 bases and J by 4 bases. CDR3 in DNA: TGTGCCAGCAGTTCCGGGGACAGGGGATCAGATACGCAGTATTTT. Its protein product is CASSSGDRGSDTQYF.

This chain links TRBV7-9 with TRBJ1-2; 8 positions agree with TRBD1. The CDR3 runs 13 residues. The germline CDR1 and CDR2 sequences are SEHNR and FQNEAQ (reference sequence). V lost 5 bases and J lost 4; bases outside the gene matches: 3. CDR3 sequence (DNA): TGTGCCAGCAGCCAGGACAGGGCCTATGGCTACACCTTC. Protein: CASSQDRAYGYTF.

This clone was found once. This same CDR3 is encoded by further DNA sequences in the sample. The chain links TRBV5-4 to TRBJ2-2, with TRBD2 identical over 11 bases. Germline V CDR1 and CDR2: SGHNT, YYREEE (reference sequence). V lost 2 bases, J lost 5 bases, and 2 bases stayed unmatched. This CDR3 region has 15 residues. The CDR3 DNA sequence: TGTGCCAGCAGCTTAGCTAGCGGGGGGACCGGGGAGCTGTTTTTT. Its protein product is CASSLASGGTGELFF.

This clone was recorded only once. The DNA of the CDR3 is TGTGCCAGCGGAGGCGGGACTAGCGGGGGGACATCCTACGAGCAGTACTTC. Translation gives CASGGGTSGGTSYEQYF. The rearrangement uses TRBV11-2 and TRBJ2-7; 15 nucleotides match TRBD2. V gave up 8 bases and J gave up 1 base; unmatched junction bases: 9. The germline V gene encodes CDR1 SGHAT and CDR2 FQNNGV. The CDR3 extends over 17 amino acids. The complete variable domain, with remaining parts taken from reference TRBV11-2 and TRBJ2-7, reads EAGVAQSPRYKIIEKRQSVAFWCNPISGHATLYWYQQILGQGPKLLIQFQNNGVVDDSQLPKDRFSAERLKGVDSTLKIQPAKLEDSAVYLCASGGGTSGGTSYEQYFGPGTRLTVT.

The V call is TRBV27, the J call TRBJ2-7; D is undetermined. The CDR3 covers 13 residues. Germline-derived CDR1 and CDR2 are MNHEY and SMNVEV (reference sequence). Trimming pared 3 bases from V and 7 bases from J, leaving 13 bases between. The CDR3 region is CASSFRTAAEQYF. The CDR3 nucleotides are TGTGCCAGCAGTTTTAGAACGGCGGCGGAGCAGTACTTC.

This clone came up a few times. The chain couples TRBV29-1 to TRBJ2-5; 10 nucleotides align to TRBD2. The J segment lost 5 bases and the V segment lost 0 bases, leaving 12 bases of the junction unmatched. The CDR3 sequence is 17 residues long. The germline gives CDR1 SQVTM, CDR2 ANQGSEA. The CDR3, as DNA: TGCAGCGTTGAAGATGAATTCCTAGCGGGAGTGGGGGAGACCCAGTACTTC. Encoded protein: CSVEDEFLAGVGETQYF. The full variable domain, its missing parts supplied by reference TRBV29-1 and TRBJ2-5, is SAVISQKPSRDICQRGTSLTIQCQVDSQVTMMFWYRQQPGQSLTLIATANQGSEATYESGFVIDKFPISRPNLTFSTLTVSNMSPEDSSIYLCSVEDEFLAGVGETQYFGPGTRLLVL.

This rearrangement joins TRBV5-1 to TRBJ1-1, with TRBD1 matching 7 bases. Germline-derived CDR1 and CDR2 are SGHRS and YFSETQ. This CDR3 contains 13 residues. V shed 2 bases and J 6 bases; nucleotides not matched to a gene: 4. The CDR3 sequence is CASSLQGSAEAFF. The DNA of the CDR3 is TGCGCCAGCAGCTTACAGGGGTCGGCTGAAGCTTTCTTT.

V and J are TRBV5-4 and TRBJ2-3; D possibly corresponds to TRBD2 (6 bases). This CDR3 spans 14 amino acids. Trimming took off 3 bases at V and 5 bases at J, with 13 bases between the two ends. In germline, CDR1 is SGHNT, CDR2 YYREEE (reference sequence). The chain's CDR3 is CASSSPGEVDTQYF. CDR3 coding DNA: TGTGCCAGCAGCTCCCCGGGGGAGGTAGATACGCAGTATTTT.

The gene calls are TRBV5-1 and TRBJ2-1, with D possibly TRBD1 on 7 matching bases. V lost 0 bases and J 7 bases, leaving 14 bases between the germline ends. The CDR3 sequence is 15 residues long. Germline-derived CDR1 and CDR2 are SGHRS and YFSETQ. The CDR3 DNA follows: TGCGCCAGCAGCTTGGGACAGGGAGGCGTGAATGAGCAGTTCTTC. It translates to CASSLGQGGVNEQFF.